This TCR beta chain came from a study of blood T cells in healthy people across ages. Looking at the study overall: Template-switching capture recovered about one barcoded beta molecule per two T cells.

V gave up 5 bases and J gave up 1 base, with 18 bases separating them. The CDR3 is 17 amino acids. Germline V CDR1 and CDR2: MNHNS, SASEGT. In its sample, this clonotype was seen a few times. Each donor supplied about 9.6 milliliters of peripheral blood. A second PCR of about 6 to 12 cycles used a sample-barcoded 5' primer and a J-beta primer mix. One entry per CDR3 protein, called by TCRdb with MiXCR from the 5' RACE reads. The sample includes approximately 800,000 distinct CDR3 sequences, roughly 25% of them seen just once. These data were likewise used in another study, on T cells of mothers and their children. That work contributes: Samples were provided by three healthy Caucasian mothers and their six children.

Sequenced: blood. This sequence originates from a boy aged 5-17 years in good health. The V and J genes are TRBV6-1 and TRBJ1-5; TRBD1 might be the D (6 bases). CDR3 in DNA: TGTGCCAGCAGTCGAAGACAGGCTCAGGGAAGCAATCAGCCCCAGCATTTT. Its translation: CASSRRQAQGSNQPQHF.